This T cell receptor beta chain was identified during a study of read filtering for tumor transcriptome and immune sequencing. This library used roughly 0.4 ug RNA and molecular barcoded adaptors spanning alpha/delta and beta/gamma chains. A single record per CDR3 protein comes from TCRdb applying MiXCR to the reads. This sample has about 41,000 distinct CDR3 sequences, with about an eighth found just once. This clonotype showed up many times. Its antigen is unidentified. General study results and limits: This fraction held mixed bone marrow immune cells after CD138-negative sorting.

The V end was cut by 0 bases, the J end by 0 bases, with 16 bases between. The CDR3 has 18 amino acids. Germline V lookup: CDR1 SGHNT, CDR2 YYREEE (reference sequence). The V gene is TRBV5-4, the J gene TRBJ2-1; no definite D call. The receptor comes from a donor at least 40 years old with multiple myeloma. Sequencing used a population of CD138-negative cells sorted from bone marrow. The CDR3 DNA follows: TGTGCCAGCAGCTTGGAGTTGGGCGCGAAGAGCTCCTACAATGAGCAGTTCTTC. This gives the protein CASSLELGAKSSYNEQFF.